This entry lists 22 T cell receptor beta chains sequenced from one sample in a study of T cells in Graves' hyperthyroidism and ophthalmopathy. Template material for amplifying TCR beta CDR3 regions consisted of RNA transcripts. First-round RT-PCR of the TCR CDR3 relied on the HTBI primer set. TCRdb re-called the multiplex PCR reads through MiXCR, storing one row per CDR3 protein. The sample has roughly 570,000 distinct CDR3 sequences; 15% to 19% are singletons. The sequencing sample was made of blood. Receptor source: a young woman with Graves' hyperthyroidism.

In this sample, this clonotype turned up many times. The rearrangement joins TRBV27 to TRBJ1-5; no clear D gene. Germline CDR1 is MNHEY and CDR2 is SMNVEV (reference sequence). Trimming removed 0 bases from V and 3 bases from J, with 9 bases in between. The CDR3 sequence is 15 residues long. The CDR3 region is CASSLSWQPNQPQHF. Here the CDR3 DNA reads TGTGCCAGCAGTTTATCGTGGCAGCCCAATCAGCCCCAGCATTTT.

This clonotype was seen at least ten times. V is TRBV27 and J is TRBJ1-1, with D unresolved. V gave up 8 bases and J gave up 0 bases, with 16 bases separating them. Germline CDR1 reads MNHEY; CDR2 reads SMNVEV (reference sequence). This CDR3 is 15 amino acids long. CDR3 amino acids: CASGIYTELNTEAFF. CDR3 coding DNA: TGTGCCAGCGGCATATACACCGAATTGAACACTGAAGCTTTCTTT.

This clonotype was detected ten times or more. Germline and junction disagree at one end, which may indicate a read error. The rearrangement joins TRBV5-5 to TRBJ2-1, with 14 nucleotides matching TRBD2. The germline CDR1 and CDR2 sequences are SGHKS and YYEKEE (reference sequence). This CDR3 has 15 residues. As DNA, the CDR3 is TGCGCCAGCAGCTGGACTAGCGGGGGGTACAATGAGCAGTTCTTC. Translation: CASSWTSGGYNEQFF.

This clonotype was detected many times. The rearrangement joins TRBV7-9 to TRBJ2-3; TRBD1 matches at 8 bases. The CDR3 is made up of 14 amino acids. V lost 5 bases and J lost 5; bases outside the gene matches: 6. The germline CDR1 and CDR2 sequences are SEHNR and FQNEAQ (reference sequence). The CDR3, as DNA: TGTGCCAGCAGCCCAGGACAGGGTCAAGATACGCAGTATTTT. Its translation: CASSPGQGQDTQYF.

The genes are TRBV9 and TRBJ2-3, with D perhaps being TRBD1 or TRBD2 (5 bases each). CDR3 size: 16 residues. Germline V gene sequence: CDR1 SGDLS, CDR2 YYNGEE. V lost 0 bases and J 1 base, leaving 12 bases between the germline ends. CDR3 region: CASSVGDVGGTDTQYF. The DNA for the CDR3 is TGTGCCAGCAGCGTAGGGGATGTGGGGGGCACAGATACGCAGTATTTT. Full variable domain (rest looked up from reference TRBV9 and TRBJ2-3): DSGVTQTPKHLITATGQRVTLRCSPRSGDLSVYWYQQSLDQGLQFLIQYYNGEERAKGNILERFSAQQFPDLHSELNLSSLELGDSALYFCASSVGDVGGTDTQYFGPGTRLTVL.

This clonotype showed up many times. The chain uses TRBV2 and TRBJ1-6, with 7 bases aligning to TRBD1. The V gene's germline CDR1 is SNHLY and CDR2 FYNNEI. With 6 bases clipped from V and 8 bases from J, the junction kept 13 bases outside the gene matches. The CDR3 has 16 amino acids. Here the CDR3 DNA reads TGTGCCAGCAGCCTCGGACAGGCTGGGAATCATTCACCCCTCCACTTT. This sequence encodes CASSLGQAGNHSPLHF.

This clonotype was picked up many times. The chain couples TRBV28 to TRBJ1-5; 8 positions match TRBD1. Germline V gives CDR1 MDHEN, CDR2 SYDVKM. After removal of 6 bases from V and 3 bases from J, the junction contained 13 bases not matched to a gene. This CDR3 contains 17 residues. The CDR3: CASSRTGKIRLNQPQHF. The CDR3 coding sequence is TGTGCCAGCAGCCGGACAGGGAAAATTCGGCTCAATCAGCCCCAGCATTTT.

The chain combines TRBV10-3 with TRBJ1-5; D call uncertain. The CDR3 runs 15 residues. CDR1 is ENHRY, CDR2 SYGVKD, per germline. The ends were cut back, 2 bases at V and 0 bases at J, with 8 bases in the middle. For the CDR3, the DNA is TGTGCCATCAGTGAGGGTCACCTTAGCAATCAGCCCCAGCATTTT. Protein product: CAISEGHLSNQPQHF.

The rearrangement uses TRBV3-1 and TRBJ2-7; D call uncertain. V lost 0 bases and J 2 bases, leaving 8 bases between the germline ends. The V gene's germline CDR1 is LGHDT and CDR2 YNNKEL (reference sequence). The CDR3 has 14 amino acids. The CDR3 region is CASSQDTTTYEQYF. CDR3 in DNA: TGTGCCAGCAGCCAAGATACAACAACCTACGAGCAGTACTTC.

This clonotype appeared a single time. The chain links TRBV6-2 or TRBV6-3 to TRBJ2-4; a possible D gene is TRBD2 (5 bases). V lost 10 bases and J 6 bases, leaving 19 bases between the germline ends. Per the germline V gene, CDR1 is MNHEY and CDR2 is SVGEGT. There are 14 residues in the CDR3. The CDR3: CAIQADREGNIQYF. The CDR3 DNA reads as TGTGCCATTCAGGCCGACCGAGAGGGAAACATTCAGTACTTC.

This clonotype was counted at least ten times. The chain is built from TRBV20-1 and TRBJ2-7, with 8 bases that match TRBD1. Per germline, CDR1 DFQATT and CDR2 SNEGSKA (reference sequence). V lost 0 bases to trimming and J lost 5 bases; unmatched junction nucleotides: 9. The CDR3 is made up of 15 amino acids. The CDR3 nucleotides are TGCAGTGCTAGAGAGACAGGGGAAGGGACCAACGAGCAGTACTTC. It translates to CSARETGEGTNEQYF.

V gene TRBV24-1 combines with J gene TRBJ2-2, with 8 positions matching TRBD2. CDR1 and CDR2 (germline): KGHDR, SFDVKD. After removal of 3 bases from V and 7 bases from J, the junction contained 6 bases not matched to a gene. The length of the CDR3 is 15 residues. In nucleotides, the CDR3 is TGTGCCACCAGTGATAGCGGGGGAAGACTCGGGGAGCTGTTTTTT. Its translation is CATSDSGGRLGELFF.

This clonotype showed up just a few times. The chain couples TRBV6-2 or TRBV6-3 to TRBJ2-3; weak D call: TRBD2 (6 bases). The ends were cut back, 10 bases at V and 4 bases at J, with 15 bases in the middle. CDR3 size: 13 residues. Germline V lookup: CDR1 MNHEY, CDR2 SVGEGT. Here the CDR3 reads CATKTSVSDTQYF. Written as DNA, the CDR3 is TGTGCCACCAAGACTAGTGTCTCAGATACGCAGTATTTT.

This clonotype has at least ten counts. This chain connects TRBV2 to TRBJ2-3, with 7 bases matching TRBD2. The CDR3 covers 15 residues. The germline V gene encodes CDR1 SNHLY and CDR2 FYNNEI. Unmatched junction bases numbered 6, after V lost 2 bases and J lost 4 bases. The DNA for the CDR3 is TGTGCCAGCAGTGAATGGGGGGGAGACGCAGATACGCAGTATTTT. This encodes CASSEWGGDADTQYF.

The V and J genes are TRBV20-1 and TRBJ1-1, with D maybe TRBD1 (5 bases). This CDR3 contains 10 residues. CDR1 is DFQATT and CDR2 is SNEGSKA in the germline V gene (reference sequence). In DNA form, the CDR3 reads TGCAGCCTCGGGGCCGGTGAAGCTTTCTTT. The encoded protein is CSLGAGEAFF.

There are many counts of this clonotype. DNA of the CDR3: TGCAGTGCTAGAGAACCTCCGGGACTAGCGTACAATGAGCAGTTCTTC. It codes for CSAREPPGLAYNEQFF. This chain connects TRBV20-1 to TRBJ2-1, with 10 bases aligning to TRBD2. The CDR3 covers 16 residues. V shed 0 bases and J 4 bases; nucleotides not matched to a gene: 6. Germline CDR1 reads DFQATT; CDR2 reads SNEGSKA (reference sequence).

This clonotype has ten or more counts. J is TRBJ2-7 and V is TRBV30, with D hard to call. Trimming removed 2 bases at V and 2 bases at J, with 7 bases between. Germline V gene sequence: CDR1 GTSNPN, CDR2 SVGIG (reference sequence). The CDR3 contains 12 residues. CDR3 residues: CAWSQDPYEQYF. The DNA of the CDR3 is TGTGCCTGGAGTCAAGACCCCTACGAGCAGTACTTC.

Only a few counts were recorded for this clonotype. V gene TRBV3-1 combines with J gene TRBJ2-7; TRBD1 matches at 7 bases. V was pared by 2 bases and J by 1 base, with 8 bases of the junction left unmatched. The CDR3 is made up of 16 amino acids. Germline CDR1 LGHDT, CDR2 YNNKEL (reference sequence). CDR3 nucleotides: TGTGCCAGCAGCCAATTACAGGGGTCTTTTTCCTACGAGCAGTACTTC. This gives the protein CASSQLQGSFSYEQYF.

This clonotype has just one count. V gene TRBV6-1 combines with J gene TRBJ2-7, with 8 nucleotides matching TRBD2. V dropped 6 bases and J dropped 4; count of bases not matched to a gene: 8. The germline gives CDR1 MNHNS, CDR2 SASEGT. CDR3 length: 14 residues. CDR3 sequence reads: CASSAGTRIYEQYF. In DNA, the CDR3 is TGTGCCAGCAGCGCCGGGACTAGGATATACGAGCAGTACTTC.

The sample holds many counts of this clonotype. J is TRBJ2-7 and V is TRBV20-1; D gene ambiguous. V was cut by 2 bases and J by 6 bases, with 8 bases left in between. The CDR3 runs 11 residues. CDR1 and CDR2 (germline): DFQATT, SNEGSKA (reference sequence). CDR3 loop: CSARIDGEQYF. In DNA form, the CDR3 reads TGCAGTGCTAGAATTGACGGCGAGCAGTACTTC.

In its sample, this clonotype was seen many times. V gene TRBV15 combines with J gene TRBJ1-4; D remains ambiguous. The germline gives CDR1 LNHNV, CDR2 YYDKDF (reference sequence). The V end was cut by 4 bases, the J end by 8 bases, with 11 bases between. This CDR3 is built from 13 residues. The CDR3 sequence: CATSKWGGEKLFF. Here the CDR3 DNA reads TGTGCCACCAGCAAGTGGGGTGGGGAAAAACTGTTTTTT.

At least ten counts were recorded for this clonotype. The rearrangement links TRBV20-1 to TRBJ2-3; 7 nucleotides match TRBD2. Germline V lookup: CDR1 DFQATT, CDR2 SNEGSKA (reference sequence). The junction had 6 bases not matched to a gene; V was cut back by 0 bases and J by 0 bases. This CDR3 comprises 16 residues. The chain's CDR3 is CSARDFPSGSTDTQYF. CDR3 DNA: TGCAGTGCTAGAGATTTTCCTAGCGGCAGCACAGATACGCAGTATTTT.